The clone carrying this TCR beta chain has just a few counts. Its cognate antigen is unknown. This specimen belongs to a study of vaccination and CD4 T cells after COVID-19. At the level of the study: Cellular stimulation was performed using overlapping spike peptides derived from SARS-CoV-2, HCoV-NL63, HCoV-OC43 and HCoV-229E.

The treatment was: approximately nine-day PBMC culture with coronavirus spike peptide pools or control peptides (ViraFEST assay). This CDR3 has 13 amino acids. The V end lost 3 bases, the J end lost 8 bases, and 12 bases lay between the germline ends. Germline values: CDR1 MNHEY, CDR2 SVGAGI. The Oncomine TCR Beta short-read assay was applied to DNA of cultured CD4+ T cells. TCRdb reprocessed the PCR reads with MiXCR, giving one entry per CDR3 protein. The table shows 13,000 or so distinct CDR3 sequences, with roughly 56% occurring only once. The sequence was obtained from a human donor who had recovered from COVID-19. The chain joins TRBV6-5 to TRBJ2-3; D is ambiguous. The sequenced sample was CD4+ T cells from blood, cultured in vitro. This CDR3 reads CASSYGERATQYF. The CDR3 DNA is TGTGCCAGCAGTTATGGGGAACGGGCTACGCAGTATTTT.